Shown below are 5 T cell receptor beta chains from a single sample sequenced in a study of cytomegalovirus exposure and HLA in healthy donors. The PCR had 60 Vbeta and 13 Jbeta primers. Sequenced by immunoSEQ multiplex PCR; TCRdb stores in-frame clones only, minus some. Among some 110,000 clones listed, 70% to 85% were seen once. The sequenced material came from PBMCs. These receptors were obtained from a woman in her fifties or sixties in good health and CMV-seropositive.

The CDR3 DNA reads TGCAGCGGGGGGACTAGCGGGAGCTCCTACGAGCAGTACTTC. Protein: CSGGTSGSSYEQYF. The rearrangement links TRBV29-1 to TRBJ2-7; 14 nucleotides agree with TRBD2. The CDR3 has 14 residues. The germline gives CDR1 SQVTM, CDR2 ANQGSEA. Trimming at V came to 7 bases and at J to 0 bases, leaving 2 bases not matched to a gene.

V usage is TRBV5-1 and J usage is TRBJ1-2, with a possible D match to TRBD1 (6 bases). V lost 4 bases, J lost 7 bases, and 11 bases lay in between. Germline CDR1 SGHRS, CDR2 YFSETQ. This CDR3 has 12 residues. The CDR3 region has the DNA TGCGCCAGCAGCGTACAGGGAGTTGGCTACACCTTC. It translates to CASSVQGVGYTF.

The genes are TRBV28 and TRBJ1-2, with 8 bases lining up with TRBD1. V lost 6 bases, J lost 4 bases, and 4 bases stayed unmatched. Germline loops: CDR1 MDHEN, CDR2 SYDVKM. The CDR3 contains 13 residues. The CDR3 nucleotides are TGTGCCAGCAGGACAGGGGAAGTCTATGGCTACACCTTC. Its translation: CASRTGEVYGYTF.

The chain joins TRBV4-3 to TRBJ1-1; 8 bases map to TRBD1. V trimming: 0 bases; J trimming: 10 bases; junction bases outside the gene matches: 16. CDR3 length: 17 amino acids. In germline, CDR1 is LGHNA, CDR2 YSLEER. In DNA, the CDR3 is TGCGCCAGCAGCCAAGATTGGGGAAGACAGGGGTCTCTTAGAGCTTTCTTT. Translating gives CASSQDWGRQGSLRAFF.

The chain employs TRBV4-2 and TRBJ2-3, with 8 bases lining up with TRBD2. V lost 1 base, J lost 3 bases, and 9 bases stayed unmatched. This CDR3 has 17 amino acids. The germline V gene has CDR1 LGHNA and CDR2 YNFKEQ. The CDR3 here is CASSQGGATSGTDTQYF. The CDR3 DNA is TGTGCCAGCAGCCAAGGTGGGGCTACTAGCGGAACAGATACGCAGTATTTT.